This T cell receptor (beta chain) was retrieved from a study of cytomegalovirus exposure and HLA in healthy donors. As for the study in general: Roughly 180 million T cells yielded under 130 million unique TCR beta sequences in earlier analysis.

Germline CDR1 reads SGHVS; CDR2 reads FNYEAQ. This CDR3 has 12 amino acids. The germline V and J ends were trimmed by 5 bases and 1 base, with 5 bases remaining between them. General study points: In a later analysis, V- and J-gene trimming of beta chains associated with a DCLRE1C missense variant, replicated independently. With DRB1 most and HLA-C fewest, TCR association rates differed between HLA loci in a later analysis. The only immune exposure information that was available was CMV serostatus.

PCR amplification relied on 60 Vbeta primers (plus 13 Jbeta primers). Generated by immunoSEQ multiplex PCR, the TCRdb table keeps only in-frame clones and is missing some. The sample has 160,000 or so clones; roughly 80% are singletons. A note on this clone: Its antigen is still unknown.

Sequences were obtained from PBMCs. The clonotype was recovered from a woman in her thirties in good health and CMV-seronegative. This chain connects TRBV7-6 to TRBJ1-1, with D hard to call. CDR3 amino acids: CASSRGNTEAFF. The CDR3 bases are TGTGCCAGCAGCCGAGGGAACACTGAAGCTTTCTTT.